These T cell receptor beta chains were read from a single sample in a study of T-cell memory formation after mild COVID-19. TCRdb re-derived calls from the 5' RACE reads in MiXCR, one entry per CDR3 protein. This table holds 400,000 to 500,000 distinct CDR3 sequences, around 20% found once. Material: PBMCs or a T cell subset sorted from them (not recorded which). These receptor sequences come from an adult woman who had mild COVID-19 (a few samples of this study predate the infection). Cell type and time point are not known. Both conserved end residues are part of each CDR3. D genes are given only for firm matches. Clone size is given for some rows only: seen once, a few or many times, or a class if the clone is expanded.

D gene: .
J gene: TRBJ2-4
V gene: TRBV27
CDR3 length: 15
clone size: .
CDR3 DNA: TGTGCCAGCAGTTTAGGAGGTAGCCCCCTAACCATTCAGTACTTC
CDR3 protein: CASSLGGSPLTIQYF

D gene: .
J gene: TRBJ2-3
V gene: TRBV29-1
CDR3 length: 11
clone size: few
CDR3 DNA: TGCAGCACCAGTAGCACAGATACGCAGTATTTT
CDR3 protein: CSTSSTDTQYF

D gene: .
J gene: TRBJ1-4
V gene: TRBV27
CDR3 length: 16
clone size: .
CDR3 DNA: TGTGCCAGCAGTCCTAAACCCCGTCTAAATAATGAAAAACTGTTTTTT
CDR3 protein: CASSPKPRLNNEKLFF

D gene: TRBD2
J gene: TRBJ2-5
V gene: TRBV27
CDR3 length: 20
clone size: few
CDR3 DNA: TGTGCCAGCAGTCCCTGGACAGGTCTGACTAGCGGGGGTGGGGGAGAGACCCAGTACTTC
CDR3 protein: CASSPWTGLTSGGGGETQYF

D gene: .
J gene: TRBJ1-2
V gene: TRBV12-3/TRBV12-4
CDR3 length: 11
clone size: .
CDR3 DNA: TGTGCCAGCAGTTGGACATGGGGCTACACCTTC
CDR3 protein: CASSWTWGYTF

D gene: TRBD1
J gene: TRBJ1-2
V gene: TRBV5-4
CDR3 length: 14
clone size: .
CDR3 DNA: TGTGCCAGCAGCCCGGGACAGGAGTTCTATGGCTACACCTTC
CDR3 protein: CASSPGQEFYGYTF

D gene: .
J gene: TRBJ1-1
V gene: TRBV19
CDR3 length: 14
clone size: .
CDR3 DNA: TGTGCCAGTATGAGGGGCCGGGGGAACACTGAAGCTTTCTTT
CDR3 protein: CASMRGRGNTEAFF

D gene: .
J gene: TRBJ1-2
V gene: TRBV12-3/TRBV12-4
CDR3 length: 12
clone size: .
CDR3 DNA: TGTGCCAGCAGTCTGACAGGCACCTTCTACACCTTC
CDR3 protein: CASSLTGTFYTF

D gene: .
J gene: TRBJ2-7
V gene: TRBV4-2
CDR3 length: 16
clone size: few
CDR3 DNA: TGTGCCAGCAGCCACCTCGTTGGCGGATTTACCTACGAGCAGTACTTC
CDR3 protein: CASSHLVGGFTYEQYF

D gene: TRBD2
J gene: TRBJ2-1
V gene: TRBV4-1
CDR3 length: 17
clone size: few
CDR3 DNA: TGCGCCAGCAGCCAACAGCTCGGACTAGCGAGAACGGATGAGCAGTTCTTC
CDR3 protein: CASSQQLGLARTDEQFF

D gene: .
J gene: TRBJ1-5
V gene: TRBV2
CDR3 length: 16
clone size: .
CDR3 DNA: TGTGCCAGCAGTGGAGAGGGCAGGTTGATCAATCAGCCCCAGCATTTT
CDR3 protein: CASSGEGRLINQPQHF

D gene: .
J gene: TRBJ2-5
V gene: TRBV7-8
CDR3 length: 14
clone size: .
CDR3 DNA: TGTGCCAGCAGCTGGGGGAGCGGACAAGAGACCCAGTACTTC
CDR3 protein: CASSWGSGQETQYF

D gene: .
J gene: TRBJ1-2
V gene: TRBV12-3/TRBV12-4
CDR3 length: 14
clone size: many
CDR3 DNA: TGTGCCAGCAGTTTAGGCGCAGGGAACTATGGCTACACCTTC
CDR3 protein: CASSLGAGNYGYTF

D gene: .
J gene: TRBJ2-7
V gene: TRBV29-1
CDR3 length: 14
clone size: .
CDR3 DNA: TGCAGCGTTGGCGGGGGGGACAGGGGACACGAGCAGTACTTC
CDR3 protein: CSVGGGDRGHEQYF

D gene: .
J gene: TRBJ1-2
V gene: TRBV9
CDR3 length: 16
clone size: .
CDR3 DNA: TGTGCCAGCAGTCCCTCAAGTGGACGGATCTCCTATGGCTACACCTTC
CDR3 protein: CASSPSSGRISYGYTF

D gene: .
J gene: TRBJ2-5
V gene: TRBV12-3/TRBV12-4
CDR3 length: 11
clone size: many
CDR3 DNA: TGTGCCAGCAGTTTAATGGAGACCCAGTACTTC
CDR3 protein: CASSLMETQYF

D gene: .
J gene: TRBJ1-1
V gene: TRBV29-1
CDR3 length: 12
clone size: few
CDR3 DNA: TGCAGCGTTGTGGGGTTTAGTACTGAAGCTTTCTTT
CDR3 protein: CSVVGFSTEAFF

D gene: .
J gene: TRBJ1-2
V gene: TRBV6-1
CDR3 length: 14
clone size: few
CDR3 DNA: TGTGCCAGCAGTGAGACGGACGTTAACTATGGCTACACCTTC
CDR3 protein: CASSETDVNYGYTF

D gene: TRBD1
J gene: TRBJ1-2
V gene: TRBV5-6
CDR3 length: 14
clone size: .
CDR3 DNA: TGTGCCAGCAGCTTTGGGGACAGGGGGTCGGGCTACACCTTC
CDR3 protein: CASSFGDRGSGYTF

D gene: .
J gene: TRBJ1-2
V gene: TRBV12-3/TRBV12-4
CDR3 length: 14
clone size: few
CDR3 DNA: TGTGCCAGCACCCCGGGGGCGCCTAACTATGGCTACACCTTC
CDR3 protein: CASTPGAPNYGYTF

D gene: TRBD2
J gene: TRBJ2-3
V gene: TRBV20-1
CDR3 length: 15
clone size: .
CDR3 DNA: TGCAGTGCTAGAGTCGGGGGGATCCCTACAGATACGCAGTATTTT
CDR3 protein: CSARVGGIPTDTQYF

D gene: .
J gene: TRBJ2-2
V gene: TRBV4-1
CDR3 length: 14
clone size: .
CDR3 DNA: TGCGCCAGCAGCCAAGAGCTTTACACCGGGGAGCTGTTTTTT
CDR3 protein: CASSQELYTGELFF

D gene: .
J gene: TRBJ2-1
V gene: TRBV9
CDR3 length: 15
clone size: .
CDR3 DNA: TGTGCCAGCAGCCCTAGAAGCGGGCCCTACAATGAGCAGTTCTTC
CDR3 protein: CASSPRSGPYNEQFF

D gene: .
J gene: TRBJ2-3
V gene: TRBV24-1
CDR3 length: 13
clone size: few
CDR3 DNA: TGTGCCACTGGCCCAGAAAACACAGATACGCAGTATTTT
CDR3 protein: CATGPENTDTQYF

D gene: .
J gene: TRBJ1-3
V gene: TRBV12-3/TRBV12-4
CDR3 length: 18
clone size: .
CDR3 DNA: TGTGCCAGCAGTCGGGTCGCGGGCGGTCTTCGCTCTGGAAACACCATATATTTT
CDR3 protein: CASSRVAGGLRSGNTIYF

D gene: TRBD2
J gene: TRBJ2-5
V gene: TRBV5-1
CDR3 length: 17
clone size: .
CDR3 DNA: TGCGCCAGCAGCTTGGCCTCTGGCGGGGGGCCGGGAGGGACCCAGTACTTC
CDR3 protein: CASSLASGGGPGGTQYF

D gene: TRBD1
J gene: TRBJ1-4
V gene: TRBV24-1
CDR3 length: 14
clone size: few
CDR3 DNA: TGTGCCACCAGTTCGACAGGGGAAAATGGAAAACTGTTTTTT
CDR3 protein: CATSSTGENGKLFF

D gene: TRBD2
J gene: TRBJ2-7
V gene: TRBV6-2/TRBV6-3
CDR3 length: 17
clone size: .
CDR3 DNA: TGTGCCAGCAGTTACTCGATAAGGCTAGCGGGATCCTACGAGCAGTACTTC
CDR3 protein: CASSYSIRLAGSYEQYF

D gene: .
J gene: TRBJ1-1
V gene: TRBV5-4
CDR3 length: 15
clone size: few
CDR3 DNA: TGTGCCAGCAGCTCGGGTAGCAGGGTGAACACTGAAGCTTTCTTT
CDR3 protein: CASSSGSRVNTEAFF

D gene: TRBD1
J gene: TRBJ1-1
V gene: TRBV19
CDR3 length: 14
clone size: .
CDR3 DNA: TGTGCCAGTAGATACGGGGACAGAAACACTGAAGCTTTCTTT
CDR3 protein: CASRYGDRNTEAFF

D gene: TRBD1
J gene: TRBJ1-6
V gene: TRBV18
CDR3 length: 15
clone size: .
CDR3 DNA: TGTGCCAGCTCACTGACAGGGGGCCATGGTTCACCCCTCCACTTT
CDR3 protein: CASSLTGGHGSPLHF

D gene: .
J gene: TRBJ2-1
V gene: TRBV12-5
CDR3 length: 13
clone size: .
CDR3 DNA: TGTGCTAGTGGTTTGGTAGGATTTGGTGAGCAGTTCTTC
CDR3 protein: CASGLVGFGEQFF

D gene: TRBD1
J gene: TRBJ1-1
V gene: TRBV7-9
CDR3 length: 15
clone size: .
CDR3 DNA: TGTGCCAGCAGCTCCGACAGGGACGGGTACACTGAAGCTTTCTTT
CDR3 protein: CASSSDRDGYTEAFF

D gene: .
J gene: TRBJ2-5
V gene: TRBV12-3/TRBV12-4
CDR3 length: 11
clone size: .
CDR3 DNA: TGTGCCAGCAGTTTCTGGGAGACCCAGTACTTC
CDR3 protein: CASSFWETQYF

D gene: TRBD1
J gene: TRBJ1-1
V gene: TRBV7-9
CDR3 length: 13
clone size: .
CDR3 DNA: TGTGCCAGCAGCTTAAGGGGGCGCGATGAAGCTTTCTTT
CDR3 protein: CASSLRGRDEAFF

D gene: .
J gene: TRBJ2-3
V gene: TRBV5-5
CDR3 length: 14
clone size: .
CDR3 DNA: TGTGCCAGCAGCTTCTCGGGGGCTACAGATACGCAGTATTTT
CDR3 protein: CASSFSGATDTQYF

D gene: .
J gene: TRBJ2-1
V gene: TRBV29-1
CDR3 length: 13
clone size: few
CDR3 DNA: TGCAGCGTTGAAGATCGTACTACTAGAGAGCAGTTCTTC
CDR3 protein: CSVEDRTTREQFF

D gene: TRBD2
J gene: TRBJ2-7
V gene: TRBV12-3/TRBV12-4
CDR3 length: 17
clone size: .
CDR3 DNA: TGTGCCAGCAGTTTCCGGCTAGCGGGAGTTGGCTCCTACGAGCAGTACTTC
CDR3 protein: CASSFRLAGVGSYEQYF

D gene: TRBD1
J gene: TRBJ2-6
V gene: TRBV4-3
CDR3 length: 16
clone size: .
CDR3 DNA: TGCGCCAGCAGCCAGAGGGGACAGTCTGGGGCCAACGTCCTGACTTTC
CDR3 protein: CASSQRGQSGANVLTF

D gene: TRBD2
J gene: TRBJ2-5
V gene: TRBV12-3/TRBV12-4
CDR3 length: 13
clone size: .
CDR3 DNA: TGTGCCAGCAACCAGTGGGAGGGGGAGACCCAGTACTTC
CDR3 protein: CASNQWEGETQYF

D gene: TRBD1
J gene: TRBJ1-2
V gene: TRBV6-1
CDR3 length: 15
clone size: .
CDR3 DNA: TGTGCCAGCAGTGAACAGCCAGGGGGCATGTATGGCTACACCTTC
CDR3 protein: CASSEQPGGMYGYTF